This is a list of T cell receptor beta chains from one sample in a study of OX40 agonist ivuxolimab in advanced cancers. The method was immunoSEQ multiplex PCR; TCRdb's version includes in-frame clones alone and lacks a portion of them. The sample records about 61,000 clones, about four fifths being singletons. Here the sequenced sample was CD4+ or CD8+ T cells sorted from blood, taken in a trial of the OX40 agonist ivuxolimab. The receptors originated from an adult with an advanced solid tumor such as melanoma, head and neck, liver or kidney cancer. Both conserved end residues are part of each CDR3. Each record gives: V gene, clone size, D gene, J gene, CDR3 DNA, CDR3 protein. The D gene is left open where the match is weak. The size field is filled for only some rows; it gives once, few, many or a size class.

v_gene: TRBV7-8
abundance: -
d_gene: TRBD2
j_gene: TRBJ2-1
CDR3nt: TGTGCCAGCAGCCCGGGACTAGCAGAGGGCAATGAGCAGTTCTTC
CDR3aa: CASSPGLAEGNEQFF

v_gene: TRBV4-3
abundance: once
d_gene: -
j_gene: TRBJ2-3
CDR3nt: TGCGCCAGCAGCCTGCTAGGGTCAGATACGCAGTATTTT
CDR3aa: CASSLLGSDTQYF

v_gene: TRBV6-5
abundance: -
d_gene: TRBD1
j_gene: TRBJ2-3
CDR3nt: TGTGCCAGCCGTCGCCCGGACAGGGGTGCAGATACGCAGTATTTT
CDR3aa: CASRRPDRGADTQYF

v_gene: TRBV29-1
abundance: once
d_gene: -
j_gene: TRBJ1-2
CDR3nt: TGCAGCGCTCTGGCTACAGATGGCTACACCTTC
CDR3aa: CSALATDGYTF

v_gene: TRBV7-9
abundance: -
d_gene: -
j_gene: TRBJ2-2
CDR3nt: TGTGCCAGCAGCCCTCATTGGGGTGACACGGTAGACACCGGGGAGCTGTTTTTT
CDR3aa: CASSPHWGDTVDTGELFF

v_gene: TRBV7-2
abundance: -
d_gene: TRBD1
j_gene: TRBJ2-7
CDR3nt: TGTGCCAGCAGCTTAACCCACAGGGGGCTGGGCGAGCAGTACTTC
CDR3aa: CASSLTHRGLGEQYF

v_gene: TRBV7-2
abundance: -
d_gene: TRBD1
j_gene: TRBJ2-1
CDR3nt: TGTGCCAGCATCCGACGTCACGGGACAGGGGAAAGTACAGGGAATGAGCAGTTCTTC
CDR3aa: CASIRRHGTGESTGNEQFF

v_gene: TRBV11-1
abundance: -
d_gene: -
j_gene: TRBJ2-5
CDR3nt: TGTGCCAGCAGCTTAGTCGGCAACCAAGAGACCCAGTACTTC
CDR3aa: CASSLVGNQETQYF

v_gene: TRBV6-6
abundance: few
d_gene: TRBD1
j_gene: TRBJ1-5
CDR3nt: TGTGCCAGCAAGATCGGGACAGCCGAAATCGTGCCCCAGCATTTT
CDR3aa: CASKIGTAEIVPQHF

v_gene: TRBV4-2
abundance: -
d_gene: -
j_gene: TRBJ1-4
CDR3nt: TGTGCCAGCCGAAGGGAAAAACTGTTTTTT
CDR3aa: CASRREKLFF

v_gene: TRBV2
abundance: -
d_gene: TRBD2
j_gene: TRBJ2-3
CDR3nt: TGTGCCAGCAGTCCAGGACTAGCGGGAGATACGCAGTATTTT
CDR3aa: CASSPGLAGDTQYF

v_gene: TRBV5-4
abundance: -
d_gene: TRBD2
j_gene: TRBJ2-3
CDR3nt: TGTGCCAGCAGCTTGTGGCTGGGACTAGCGGGAGTGACAGATACGCAGTATTTT
CDR3aa: CASSLWLGLAGVTDTQYF

v_gene: TRBV6-5
abundance: once
d_gene: -
j_gene: TRBJ1-2
CDR3nt: TGTGCCAGCAGTGACTACAGGGCTGGAGGCTACACCTTC
CDR3aa: CASSDYRAGGYTF

v_gene: TRBV7-2
abundance: once
d_gene: -
j_gene: TRBJ2-1
CDR3nt: TGTGCCAGCAGCCCCCGTAGAGTCGCCATCTACAATGAGCAGTTCTTC
CDR3aa: CASSPRRVAIYNEQFF

v_gene: TRBV11-3
abundance: -
d_gene: -
j_gene: TRBJ2-5
CDR3nt: TGTGCCAGCAGCTTAGGTGTGCAGGGGTGGGAGACCCAGTACTTC
CDR3aa: CASSLGVQGWETQYF

v_gene: TRBV6-1
abundance: -
d_gene: TRBD1
j_gene: TRBJ1-2
CDR3nt: TGTGCCAGCAGTGAGTTGGGACAGGCCAACTATGGCTACACCTTC
CDR3aa: CASSELGQANYGYTF

v_gene: TRBV18
abundance: -
d_gene: -
j_gene: TRBJ2-1
CDR3nt: TGTGCCAGCTCACCCCAGCGCAATGAGCAGTTCTTC
CDR3aa: CASSPQRNEQFF